This T cell receptor (beta chain) was identified during a study of cytomegalovirus exposure and HLA in healthy donors. PCR amplification relied on 60 Vbeta primers (plus 13 Jbeta primers). Method: immunoSEQ multiplex PCR; TCRdb's copy keeps in-frame clones and lacks some. The repertoire has about 89,000 clones, about 80% of them found once; the top ten carry just over 1.4%. Unmatched junction bases numbered 8, after V lost 5 bases and J lost 3 bases. Germline V gene lookup returns CDR1 SQVTM and CDR2 ANQGSEA. The CDR3 covers 14 residues. The donors gave bone marrow, and they were healthy. Sample: PBMCs. The clonotype was recovered from a male donor in good health and CMV-seronegative. This chain joins TRBV29-1 and TRBJ1-2, with 8 bases that match TRBD1. The CDR3 here is CSVQGQGGYYGYTF. In DNA, the CDR3 is TGCAGCGTTCAAGGACAGGGAGGTTACTATGGCTACACCTTC.